Shown below are 19 T cell receptor beta chains from a single sample sequenced in a study of shared clonotypes between healthy human individuals. Method: immunoSEQ multiplex PCR; TCRdb's copy keeps in-frame clones and lacks some. Altogether some 2,400,000 clones are present, more than 90% being singletons, with the ten largest covering approximately 0.13%. The specimen sequenced was naive CD4+ T cells sorted from blood. Documented subset: CD45RA+ positively selected. The origin of the receptors is a young man in good health.

V and J are TRBV6-6 and TRBJ1-1; unclear D gene. Looked up from germline, CDR1 is MNHNY and CDR2 is SVGAGI (reference sequence). CDR3 size: 14 residues. The V end lost 2 bases, the J end lost 6 bases, and 13 bases lay between the germline ends. Here the CDR3 reads CASSYTGVRAEAFF. The CDR3 DNA reads TGTGCCAGCAGTTACACCGGGGTGAGGGCTGAAGCTTTCTTT.

Details on this clone: The sample holds other DNA sequences that translate to the same CDR3. The V call is TRBV5-4, the J call TRBJ1-2, with D unresolved. V gave up 3 bases and J gave up 4 bases, with 10 bases separating them. The CDR3 is 13 residues long. Germline CDR1 reads SGHNT; CDR2 reads YYREEE (reference sequence). DNA for the CDR3: TGTGCCAGCAGCTCCCCCGGGCTCTATGGCTACACCTTC. Protein product: CASSSPGLYGYTF.

The chain combines TRBV7-9 with TRBJ2-1, with 7 bases matching TRBD2. The germline V gene encodes CDR1 SEHNR and CDR2 FQNEAQ (reference sequence). J was trimmed by 4 bases and V by 4 bases; bases with no gene match: 7. The CDR3 covers 15 residues. The CDR3 spells CASSSPVGGYNEQFF. The CDR3 nucleotides read TGTGCCAGCAGCTCCCCGGTGGGGGGGTACAATGAGCAGTTCTTC.

A few counts support this clone. The chain recombines TRBV6-5 with TRBJ2-7, with D possibly matching TRBD1 (5 bases). V shed 0 bases and J shed 0 bases, with 9 bases lying between them. The CDR3 is 15 amino acids. CDR1 is MNHEY and CDR2 is SVGAGI in the germline V gene. Here the CDR3 DNA reads TGTGCCAGCAGTTACTCTAAACAGGTCTCCTACGAGCAGTACTTC. This translates into CASSYSKQVSYEQYF.

This chain uses TRBV10-1 with TRBJ2-1, with TRBD2 matching 8 bases. The CDR3 runs 17 residues. V was clipped by 4 bases and J by 0 bases; unmatched bases: 8. Per the germline V gene, CDR1 is WNHNN and CDR2 is SYGVQD (reference sequence). Here the CDR3 reads CASSGTSPGGSYNEQFF. CDR3 nucleotide sequence: TGCGCCAGCAGTGGGACTAGCCCCGGCGGCTCCTACAATGAGCAGTTCTTC.

The chain recombines TRBV5-1 with TRBJ2-7, with D perhaps matching TRBD2 (6 bases). Trimming took off 0 bases at V and 1 base at J, with 14 bases between the two ends. The V gene's germline CDR1 is SGHRS and CDR2 YFSETQ. This CDR3 has 16 amino acids. CDR3 coding DNA: TGCGCCAGCAGCTTGGCCCCTAGCGAAGGGTCCTACGAGCAGTACTTC. It yields the protein CASSLAPSEGSYEQYF.

The chain combines TRBV5-4 with TRBJ2-5; TRBD2 aligns across 7 bases. This CDR3 has 15 residues. Germline V CDR1 and CDR2: SGHNT, YYREEE (reference sequence). Trimming at V came to 5 bases and at J to 5 bases, leaving 12 bases not matched to a gene. CDR3 DNA sequence: TGTGCCAGCAGTCAAGCTAGCGGCCGATCGGAGACCCAGTACTTC. The encoded protein is CASSQASGRSETQYF. Filled out from reference TRBV5-4 and TRBJ2-5, the complete variable domain reads ETGVTQSPTHLIKTRGQQVTLRCSSQSGHNTVSWYQQALGQGPQFIFQYYREEENGRGNFPPRFSGLQFPNYSSELNVNALELDDSALYLCASSQASGRSETQYFGPGTRLLVL.

The chain has TRBV27 and TRBJ1-6, with a tentative D call TRBD1 (6 bases). The CDR3 totals 18 residues. Per the germline V gene, CDR1 is MNHEY and CDR2 is SMNVEV (reference sequence). Deletions cut 2 bases from V and 7 bases from J, with 21 bases between. The CDR3 reads CASSLRQGTRLWNSPLHF. The DNA for the CDR3 is TGTGCCAGCAGTTTACGGCAGGGGACTCGACTATGGAATTCACCCCTCCACTTT.

The rearrangement uses TRBV6-6 and TRBJ2-7; the match to TRBD1 covers 9 bases. Losses at the gene ends were 5 bases for V and 3 bases for J; bases not matched to a gene: 5. Germline CDR1 reads MNHNY; CDR2 reads SVGAGI (reference sequence). The CDR3 length is 14 residues. The CDR3 reads CASSIDRGSYEQYF. The DNA of the CDR3 is TGTGCCAGCAGTATAGACAGGGGGAGCTACGAGCAGTACTTC.

The rearrangement links TRBV6-5 to TRBJ1-2; 9 positions agree with TRBD1. V was clipped by 6 bases and J by 2 bases; unmatched bases: 7. The CDR3 sequence is 15 residues long. CDR1 and CDR2 (germline): MNHEY, SVGAGI. CDR3 protein: CASRHGQGTNYGYTF. CDR3 DNA: TGTGCCAGCAGGCATGGACAGGGGACCAACTATGGCTACACCTTC.

The chain joins TRBV4-1 to TRBJ1-5; weak D call: TRBD1 (6 bases). This CDR3 has 19 residues. Germline V lookup: CDR1 MGHRA, CDR2 YSYEKL. Deletions cut 2 bases from V and 1 base from J, with 21 bases between. CDR3 coding DNA: TGCGCCAGCAGCCAACAGATGTTGACAGGCCTAGGGAGCAATCAGCCCCAGCATTTT. Protein: CASSQQMLTGLGSNQPQHF.

CDR3 DNA: TGTGCCAGCAGGGACACCGGACTAGCGGGGGGGCTAAATGAGCAGTTCTTC. Translation gives CASRDTGLAGGLNEQFF. The chain recombines TRBV2 with TRBJ2-1; 15 bases line up with TRBD2. CDR1 is SNHLY, CDR2 FYNNEI, per germline. There are 17 residues in the CDR3. V lost 6 bases to trimming and J lost 7 bases; unmatched junction nucleotides: 10.

About this clone itself: The same CDR3 is also encoded by other DNA sequences in this sample. The chain recombines TRBV6-5 with TRBJ1-2; TRBD1 aligns across 10 bases. V trimming: 6 bases; J trimming: 5 bases; junction bases outside the gene matches: 3. CDR1 MNHEY and CDR2 SVGAGI come from the germline V gene. The CDR3 is made up of 13 amino acids. As DNA, the CDR3 is TGTGCCAGCAGCCGACAGGGGGCTTATGGCTACACCTTC. Residues: CASSRQGAYGYTF.

The chain carries TRBV9 and TRBJ2-7; D remains ambiguous. V lost 0 bases, J lost 6 bases, and 7 bases lay in between. CDR1 SGDLS and CDR2 YYNGEE come from the germline V gene. The CDR3 is 12 amino acids. The CDR3 region has the DNA TGTGCCAGCAGCGTAGCTTTGGGCGAGCAGTACTTC. This gives the protein CASSVALGEQYF.

With regard to this clone: The sample contains more than one DNA sequence encoding this CDR3. The genes are TRBV27 and TRBJ2-6; D not certain. Germline V lookup: CDR1 MNHEY, CDR2 SMNVEV (reference sequence). This CDR3 contains 14 residues. Trimming removed 4 bases from V and 2 bases from J, with 6 bases in between. CDR3 nucleotide sequence: TGTGCCAGCAGTTCCTTTCCTGGGGCCAACGTCCTGACTTTC. Translation: CASSSFPGANVLTF.

In this sample, this clone turned up once. The chain joins TRBV30 to TRBJ1-2, with D perhaps matching TRBD1 (6 bases). This CDR3 is built from 12 residues. V gave up 2 bases and J gave up 6 bases, with 10 bases separating them. CDR1 and CDR2 from the germline V gene are GTSNPN and SVGIG (reference sequence). In DNA, the CDR3 is TGTGCCTGGAGTACGGGGGCCGATGGCTACACCTTC. It translates to CAWSTGADGYTF.

A remark on this clone: Other DNA sequences in the sample encode the same CDR3. The chain carries TRBV10-3 and TRBJ2-7; D is tentatively TRBD1 or TRBD2 (5 bases each). CDR3 length: 14 amino acids. From germline, CDR1 is ENHRY and CDR2 SYGVKD. V shed 6 bases and J shed 1 base, with 13 bases lying between them. This CDR3 reads CAIRRDGSSYEQYF. As DNA, the CDR3 is TGTGCCATCAGAAGGGACGGCTCTTCCTACGAGCAGTACTTC.

The chain has TRBV27 and TRBJ2-7; D possibly corresponds to TRBD2 (5 bases). Germline CDR1 is MNHEY and CDR2 is SMNVEV (reference sequence). The CDR3 extends over 14 amino acids. V was trimmed by 6 bases and J by 4 bases, leaving 16 bases between them. CDR3 DNA: TGTGCCAGCAGAGCCGGGGTAGGTTCTTACGAGCAGTACTTC. Its translation is CASRAGVGSYEQYF.

The chain uses TRBV6-1 and TRBJ2-4; the D gene is possibly TRBD1 (6 bases). The length of the CDR3 is 13 residues. V lost 7 bases, J lost 10 bases, and 17 bases lay in between. Germline CDR1 MNHNS, CDR2 SASEGT. The CDR3, as DNA: TGTGCCAGCACCGCGGACAGCCCTTTAATTCAGTACTTC. It encodes CASTADSPLIQYF.